This T cell receptor beta chain derives from a study of metastatic and nonmetastatic thyroid tumors. For the study at large: Repertoires of blood and of tissue (tumor or nodule) from malignant and benign thyroid patients were compared. Findings and limits, study-wide: According to reports, the diversity of TCR beta was significantly higher in malignant thyroid tumors than in benign nodules, and this held in both blood and tumor samples.

A remark on this clone: Antigen unknown.

Until they underwent thyroid surgery, no patient had received any treatment. Authors' analysis steps: Between-group CDR3 differences, defined by clinicopathological status, yielded a distant-metastasis classifier for papillary thyroid cancer. TCRdb ran MiXCR on the PCR reads. The V and J calls come from TCRdb's annotation, not from the publication. This table holds some 84,000 clones, around 9.1% found once. Looked up from germline, CDR1 is LGHDT and CDR2 is YNNKEL (reference sequence). After removal of 6 bases from V and 4 bases from J, the junction contained 7 bases not matched to a gene. The CDR3 contains 17 residues.

The rearrangement uses TRBV3-1 and TRBJ2-3; 16 positions match TRBD2. The specimen sequenced was blood. The TCR comes from a female donor with papillary thyroid cancer or a benign thyroid nodule (not recorded which). Some clones in this sample may be carry-over from other donors' samples. CDR3 in DNA: TGTGCCAGCAGGGGGACTAGCGGGGGGGCCGGCGCAGATACGCAGTATTTT. This translates into CASRGTSGGAGADTQYF.